Shown below are 5 T cell receptor beta chains from a single sample sequenced in a study of blood T cells in healthy people across ages. A J-beta primer mix and a sample-barcoded 5' primer were used in a second PCR of roughly 6 to 11 cycles. TCRdb re-derived calls from the 5' RACE reads in MiXCR, one entry per CDR3 protein. The sample carries 660,000 or so distinct CDR3 sequences, about 54% recorded once. The sample was blood. The receptors were sampled from a man aged 60-69 years in good health.

The chain recombines TRBV13 with TRBJ2-7; a weak D match, TRBD1 (5 bases). The CDR3 is 14 amino acids. CDR1 PRHDT and CDR2 FYEKMQ come from the germline V gene (reference sequence). The V gene lost 6 bases and the J gene lost 0 bases, with 12 bases spanning the gap. The CDR3 protein is CASSFPGSSYEQYF. The CDR3 nucleotides read TGTGCCAGCAGTTTTCCAGGGTCCTCCTACGAGCAGTACTTC.

The V call is TRBV18, the J call TRBJ2-1; 9 bases match TRBD1. From germline, CDR1 is KGHSH and CDR2 LQKENI. The trim removed 0 bases at V and 9 bases at J, leaving 3 bases unmatched. CDR3 length: 14 residues. The CDR3 DNA is TGTGCCAGCTCACCACCCGGGACAGGGTTTGAGCAGTTCTTC. Residues: CASSPPGTGFEQFF.

The V call is TRBV29-1, the J call TRBJ2-5; D is unresolved. Looked up from germline, CDR1 is SQVTM and CDR2 is ANQGSEA. This CDR3 contains 11 residues. Between the trimmed V and J ends, which lost 8 bases and 9 bases, there was a span of 16 bases. The CDR3 sequence is CSLTKDRAQYF. The CDR3 nucleotides are TGCAGCCTCACCAAAGACCGGGCCCAGTACTTC.

The V gene is TRBV9, the J gene TRBJ1-2; 9 nucleotides agree with TRBD1. The CDR3 spans 16 residues. V shed 3 bases and J 4 bases; nucleotides not matched to a gene: 10. Germline V lookup: CDR1 SGDLS, CDR2 YYNGEE. The CDR3 DNA sequence: TGTGCCAGCAGCGGCAGGGCTCGACAGGGGGGCTATGGCTACACCTTC. Protein sequence: CASSGRARQGGYGYTF.

The J gene is TRBJ1-2, the V gene TRBV4-1; D not certain. The CDR3 totals 16 residues. Deletions cut 0 bases from V and 4 bases from J, with 15 bases between. Germline V gene lookup returns CDR1 MGHRA and CDR2 YSYEKL. For the CDR3, the DNA is TGCGCCAGCAGCCAAGAAAGAAGAGGATTAGGCTATGGCTACACCTTC. This codes for CASSQERRGLGYGYTF.